What follows are 5 T cell receptor beta chains derived from one specimen sequenced in a study of shared clonotypes between healthy human individuals. The method was immunoSEQ multiplex PCR; TCRdb's version includes in-frame clones alone and lacks a portion of them. Among about 1 million clones, approximately 70% were seen once, and the ten largest hold roughly 1.5%. The sample comprised memory CD4+ T cells sorted from blood. Subset noted: CD45RA-negative fraction. These receptors originate from a man between 18 and 35 years old in good health.

This clone was seen more than once but under ten times. This chain uses TRBV10-1 with TRBJ1-1, with D possibly matching TRBD1 (6 bases). Germline V gene data show CDR1 as WNHNN and CDR2 as SYGVQD (reference sequence). Deletions cut 9 bases from V and 1 base from J, with 12 bases between. The CDR3 has 13 amino acids. The CDR3 bases are TGCGCCAGTTCGGGACACCAGAACACTGAAGCTTTCTTT. It is translated as CASSGHQNTEAFF.

About this clone: Additional DNA sequences in this sample encode the identical CDR3. The rearrangement uses TRBV19 and TRBJ1-6, with D hard to call. The CDR3 length is 12 residues. With 5 bases removed from V and 4 bases from J, the gap between germline ends came to 3 bases. Germline CDR1 is LNHDA and CDR2 is SQIVND (reference sequence). This chain's CDR3 is CASSSYNSPLHF. In DNA form, the CDR3 reads TGTGCCAGTAGTTCTTATAATTCACCCCTCCACTTT.

The chain uses TRBV7-9 and TRBJ2-5; unclear D gene. V was pared by 8 bases and J by 4 bases, with 5 bases between. CDR3 length: 10 residues. CDR1 is SEHNR, CDR2 FQNEAQ, per germline (reference sequence). The DNA for the CDR3 is TGTGCCAGCGGTACAGAGACCCAGTACTTC. Translating it yields CASGTETQYF.

V gene TRBV5-4 combines with J gene TRBJ1-1; D ambiguous. Germline CDR1 SGHNT, CDR2 YYREEE (reference sequence). Trimming removed 0 bases from V and 4 bases from J, with 10 bases in between. The CDR3 runs 14 residues. In nucleotides, the CDR3 is TGTGCCAGCAGCTTGGAGGCGGGCTTCACTGAAGCTTTCTTT. Protein sequence: CASSLEAGFTEAFF.

The J gene is TRBJ1-2, the V gene TRBV15; possibly TRBD1 for D (5 bases). V was pared by 0 bases and J by 0 bases, with 11 bases between. This CDR3 is built from 16 residues. Looked up from germline, CDR1 is LNHNV and CDR2 is YYDKDF (reference sequence). This chain's CDR3 is CATSRDLRGTNYGYTF. CDR3 DNA: TGTGCCACCAGCAGAGATCTCCGGGGGACTAACTATGGCTACACCTTC. The variable domain in full, completed from reference TRBV15 and TRBJ1-2, reads DAMVIQNPRYQVTQFGKPVTLSCSQTLNHNVMYWYQQKSSQAPKLLFHYYDKDFNNEADTPDNFQSRRPNTSFCFLDIRSPGLGDTAMYLCATSRDLRGTNYGYTFGSGTRLTVV.